Following are 3 T cell receptor beta chains from one sample sequenced in a study of Graves' ophthalmopathy and Graves' hyperthyroidism. CDR3 regions of TCR beta were amplified from RNA transcripts. The authors performed first-round RT-PCR with HTBI primers and then a second-round multiplex PCR. MiXCR, run by TCRdb on the multiplex PCR reads, gives a single entry per CDR3 protein. The profile shows 300,000 or so distinct CDR3 sequences, 15% to 20% of them singletons. The sequencing input was peripheral blood. The source of these receptors is an adult man with Graves' ophthalmopathy.

This clonotype was seen ten or more times. V usage is TRBV7-9 and J usage is TRBJ1-2; 7 bases match TRBD1. Germline V gene lookup returns CDR1 SEHNR and CDR2 FQNEAQ (reference sequence). This CDR3 region has 15 residues. V shed 5 bases and J 4 bases; nucleotides not matched to a gene: 10. CDR3 amino acids: CASSPGTAGPYGYTF. The CDR3, as DNA: TGTGCCAGCAGCCCTGGGACAGCTGGCCCCTATGGCTACACCTTC.

The table lists this clonotype with many counts. The chain uses TRBV20-1 and TRBJ2-7; the D is unclear. The germline V gene encodes CDR1 DFQATT and CDR2 SNEGSKA (reference sequence). CDR3 length equals 15 residues. V lost 1 base, J lost 2 bases, and 15 bases lay in between. The DNA of the CDR3 is TGCAGTGCTAGAGGAGACCCCACTCCCGCCTACGAGCAGTACTTC. This codes for CSARGDPTPAYEQYF.

This clonotype showed up many times. This chain connects TRBV19 to TRBJ2-7, with 9 bases identical to TRBD1. Per the germline V gene, CDR1 is LNHDA and CDR2 is SQIVND (reference sequence). Germline trimming cut 6 bases from V and 3 bases from J; bases unmatched to any gene: 3. The length of the CDR3 is 13 residues. The CDR3 coding sequence is TGTGCCAGTAGCAGACAGGGGGACTACGAGCAGTACTTC. Translating gives CASSRQGDYEQYF.